This TCR beta chain was captured in a study of OX40 agonist ivuxolimab in advanced cancers. Baseline was the first blood sampling point, followed by cycle 4 day 1 and cycle 7 day 1. To note about this clone: As yet, its antigen is unknown.

The CDR3 runs to 10 residues. Germline loops: CDR1 DFQATT, CDR2 SNEGSKA (reference sequence). The V gene lost 6 bases and the J gene lost 3 bases, with 3 bases spanning the gap. Overall study results and limits: Undetermined was the antigen specificity of the expanded peripheral T cells. Some patients who did not respond also had low normalized T-cell clonal expansion.

The assay was immunoSEQ multiplex PCR, and TCRdb's table has in-frame clones only and misses some. The profile shows about 94,000 clones, approximately 90% of them singletons. Material: CD4+ or CD8+ T cells sorted from blood, obtained in a trial of the OX40 agonist ivuxolimab. V gene TRBV20-1 combines with J gene TRBJ2-1, with D unclear. The clonotype comes from an adult with an advanced solid tumor such as melanoma, head and neck, liver or kidney cancer. This CDR3 is CSAGYNEQFF. The CDR3 DNA is TGCAGTGCCGGCTACAATGAGCAGTTCTTC.